The entry below gives a single T cell receptor (beta chain) sequence along with its context. Its antigen is unknown. This record belongs to a study of blood T cells in healthy people across ages. General study points: Changes in expanded clonotypes were possibly confounded, as the CMV status of donors was unknown.

A second PCR, run for roughly 7 to 12 cycles, used a sample-barcoded 5' primer plus a J-beta primer mix. The authors tagged each cDNA molecule using a template-switch adaptor with 12 random nucleotides. TCRdb re-called the 5' RACE reads with MiXCR, one entry per CDR3 protein. Of 630,000 or so distinct CDR3 sequences listed, roughly 31% are singletons. V was cut by 4 bases and J by 5 bases, with 11 bases left in between. The CDR3 is made up of 14 amino acids. The germline V gene has CDR1 MNHEY and CDR2 SVGEGT. Sequenced sample: blood. The TCR comes from a woman older than 75 in good health. The rearrangement uses TRBV6-2 or TRBV6-3 and TRBJ2-2; D may be TRBD2 (6 bases). The CDR3 region has the DNA TGTGCCAGCAGTTTCCGCGGGGTGACCGGGGAGCTGTTTTTT. Its protein is CASSFRGVTGELFF.